Presented here are 2 T cell receptor beta chains from one specimen sequenced in a study of blood T cells in healthy people across ages. Then a second PCR, running roughly 7 to 11 cycles, was carried out with a sample-barcoded 5' primer and a J-beta primer mix. TCRdb recomputed calls from the 5' RACE reads with MiXCR, one row per CDR3 protein. Here the sample spans under 800,000 distinct CDR3 sequences, approximately 43% being singletons. Sequenced sample: blood. The receptor set was obtained from a woman aged 55-69 years in good health.

The chain couples TRBV4-2 to TRBJ2-2; 10 bases match TRBD2. J lost 8 bases, V lost 0 bases, and 9 bases had no gene match. Germline values: CDR1 LGHNA, CDR2 YNFKEQ. CDR3 length equals 17 residues. CDR3 sequence reads: CASSQETTSGASGELFF. In DNA, the CDR3 is TGTGCCAGCAGCCAAGAGACAACTAGCGGGGCGTCGGGGGAGCTGTTTTTT.

V usage is TRBV6-2 or TRBV6-3 and J usage is TRBJ2-5; D remains ambiguous. Per germline, CDR1 MNHEY and CDR2 SVGEGT. CDR3 length: 14 residues. The V gene lost 5 bases and the J gene lost 1 base, with 11 bases spanning the gap. CDR3 nucleotide sequence: TGTGCCAGCAGTCCTAGACACTTCCAAGAGACCCAGTACTTC. It codes for CASSPRHFQETQYF.